This T cell receptor (beta chain) came from a study of blood T cell repertoires in COVID-19. Study in general: Donors in the United States, Italy and Spain gave samples during acute or convalescent COVID-19. Nucleic acid was either cDNA or gDNA, and it came from T cells, B-cell-depleted T cells, or PBMCs.

This clone has a single count. Authors' analysis steps: Estimated nucleated cell counts came from reference gene primer amplification. TCRdb's table, derived via immunoSEQ multiplex PCR, lists solely in-frame clones and lacks some. V, J and clone size derive from that table, while D and trimming were established from the DNA sequence. The sample yields 130,000 to 150,000 clones, around four fifths seen once. The CDR3 runs to 11 residues. This sequence originates from a human donor in a cohort sampled during active COVID-19. Input material: peripheral blood. This chain links TRBV21-1 with TRBJ1-2; TRBD1, the table's D call, lacks a check against the DNA. TRBV21-1 is a known pseudogene. CDR3 in amino acids: CASSTYVQGIF. CDR3 coding DNA: TGTGCCAGCAGCACGTACGTACAGGGTATCTTC.